A selection of T cell receptor beta chains follows, all from one sample in a study of neurological immune-mediated disorders. TCRdb recomputed calls from the 5' RACE reads with MiXCR, one row per CDR3 protein. The table lists about 17,000 distinct CDR3 sequences, 3.5% of them singletons. Sample: CD8+ T cells from blood. The receptors originated from a woman aged 40 to 50 in good health. Both conserved end residues are part of each CDR3. The D gene is left open where the match is weak. The size field reads how often the clone was seen (once, few, many) or a class if it is expanded.

CATSGTSGEETYEQYF	TGTGCCACCAGCGGGACTAGCGGAGAGGAAACCTACGAGCAGTACTTC	TRBD2	TRBJ2-7	TRBV15	many
CASSDLVGGYNEQFF	TGTGCCAGCAGTGATTTGGTGGGGGGTTACAATGAGCAGTTCTTC	-	TRBJ2-1	TRBV6-1	many
CASRAVFGQLETQYF	TGTGCCAGCAGGGCGGTCTTTGGGCAGCTGGAGACCCAGTACTTC	-	TRBJ2-5	TRBV27	many
CSGSGTGINEQFF	TGCAGCGGATCCGGGACAGGGATCAATGAGCAGTTCTTC	TRBD1	TRBJ2-1	TRBV29-1	many
CSAIKVGRSYEQYF	TGCAGTGCTATCAAGGTGGGCAGATCCTACGAGCAGTACTTC	-	TRBJ2-7	TRBV20-1	many
CSAVGGGKEDEQFF	TGCAGCGCCGTCGGGGGGGGCAAAGAGGATGAGCAGTTCTTC	TRBD2	TRBJ2-1	TRBV29-1	many
CASSETQRSNTGELFF	TGCGCCAGCAGTGAGACCCAGCGGTCGAACACCGGGGAGCTGTTTTTT	-	TRBJ2-2	TRBV10-1	many
CASSLSGGGNEQYF	TGTGCCAGCAGCTTAAGCGGTGGGGGGAACGAGCAGTACTTC	-	TRBJ2-7	TRBV11-2	many
CATSRVPLAGGPDTQYF	TGTGCCACCAGCAGAGTACCTCTAGCGGGAGGGCCAGATACGCAGTATTTT	TRBD2	TRBJ2-3	TRBV15	many
CASSGTGDFSEQFF	TGTGCCAGCTCTGGGACAGGGGATTTCAGTGAGCAGTTCTTC	TRBD1	TRBJ2-1	TRBV6-5	many
CASSPTGTGGFVGQETQYF	TGTGCCAGCAGCCCGACCGGGACAGGAGGCTTCGTAGGGCAAGAGACCCAGTACTTC	TRBD1	TRBJ2-5	TRBV28	many
CASSSPRGVAGDYNEQFF	TGTGCCAGCAGTTCCCCCAGGGGTGTAGCGGGAGACTACAATGAGCAGTTCTTC	TRBD2	TRBJ2-1	TRBV12-3/TRBV12-4	many
CATPRGRYNEQFF	TGTGCCACCCCACGTGGCAGATACAATGAGCAGTTCTTC	-	TRBJ2-1	TRBV2	many
CASSLELPRPPSYNEQFF	TGCGCCAGCAGCTTGGAGTTACCGCGCCCGCCCTCCTACAATGAGCAGTTCTTC	-	TRBJ2-1	TRBV5-1	many
CASSLAISDSEQYF	TGTGCCAGCAGCTTAGCGATTAGCGATTCCGAGCAGTACTTC	-	TRBJ2-7	TRBV7-9	many
CASSPAGPNYEQYF	TGTGCCAGCAGTCCGGCGGGACCCAACTACGAGCAGTACTTC	-	TRBJ2-7	TRBV12-3/TRBV12-4	many
CASRGLGDAQYF	TGTGCCAGCAGGGGCTTGGGTGATGCGCAGTATTTT	-	TRBJ2-3	TRBV28	many
CASSLGQFGNTIYF	TGTGCCAGCAGCCTCGGACAGTTTGGAAACACCATATATTTT	-	TRBJ1-3	TRBV13	many
CASSLSVGSDGYTF	TGTGCCAGCAGCTTAAGTGTGGGGTCCGATGGCTACACCTTC	-	TRBJ1-2	TRBV7-2	medium-sized
CASSPPGHGLYEQYF	TGTGCCAGCAGTCCGCCGGGACACGGTCTTTACGAGCAGTACTTC	-	TRBJ2-7	TRBV28	many
CSVEHPQGEETQYF	TGCAGCGTTGAACACCCACAGGGGGAAGAGACCCAGTACTTC	TRBD1	TRBJ2-5	TRBV29-1	many
CASSLLAGGRYEQYF	TGTGCCAGCAGCTTGTTAGCGGGAGGTCGGTACGAGCAGTACTTC	TRBD2	TRBJ2-7	TRBV7-2	many
CASSASGAPNTEAFF	TGTGCCAGCAGTGCCTCAGGGGCCCCGAACACTGAAGCTTTCTTT	-	TRBJ1-1	TRBV27	many
CSGAGNEQFF	TGCAGCGGGGCTGGTAATGAGCAGTTCTTC	-	TRBJ2-1	TRBV29-1	few
CASSLEGVPTGETQYF	TGTGCCAGCAGCCTAGAGGGGGTCCCGACGGGGGAGACCCAGTACTTC	-	TRBJ2-5	TRBV3-1	many
CASSLGPRSSYEQYF	TGTGCCAGCAGCTTGGGGCCTAGGAGCTCCTACGAGCAGTACTTC	-	TRBJ2-7	TRBV5-6	many
CATSRWGEETQYF	TGTGCCACCAGTCGTTGGGGGGAGGAGACCCAGTACTTC	-	TRBJ2-5	TRBV24-1	many
CASFGRRTSYEQYF	TGTGCCAGCTTCGGACGGAGAACTTCCTACGAGCAGTACTTC	-	TRBJ2-7	TRBV28	many
CASSLGARDTEAFF	TGCGCCAGCAGCTTGGGGGCGCGGGACACTGAAGCTTTCTTT	-	TRBJ1-1	TRBV5-1	many
CATSVGNSYNEQFF	TGTGCCACCAGCGTTGGTAACTCCTACAATGAGCAGTTCTTC	-	TRBJ2-1	TRBV15	many
CASSLDGGTVLQETQYF	TGTGCCAGCAGCTTGGACGGCGGGACTGTCCTTCAAGAGACCCAGTACTTC	-	TRBJ2-5	TRBV5-5	many
CAIHPAGGPGTDTQYF	TGTGCCATCCACCCGGCGGGAGGGCCTGGCACAGATACGCAGTATTTT	TRBD2	TRBJ2-3	TRBV5-8	many
CASSQDRDSLYEQYF	TGTGCCAGCAGCCAAGATCGGGACAGCCTCTACGAGCAGTACTTC	TRBD1	TRBJ2-7	TRBV4-2	many
CASSPGSGELFF	TGTGCCAGCAGCCCCGGGAGCGGGGAGCTGTTTTTT	-	TRBJ2-2	TRBV9	medium-sized
CASTAPARSHEQYF	TGTGCCAGCACCGCGCCGGCCCGCTCCCACGAGCAGTACTTC	-	TRBJ2-7	TRBV6-2/TRBV6-3	many